The entry below gives a single T cell receptor beta chain sequence along with its context. One junction end does not reproduce the germline sequence, and a read error may be involved. Researchers prepared the TCRbeta library using unique molecular identifiers, the study reports. TCRdb re-derived calls from the PCR reads in MiXCR, one entry per CDR3 protein. The table includes approximately 420,000 distinct CDR3 sequences, about a tenth detected once. The data are from a study of T-cell reconstitution after alpha-beta-depleted transplantation in children. The sequence came from a human donor who donated a stem cell graft to a child with acute myeloid leukemia. Sequencing was performed on PBMCs from the stem cell graft donor, taken from the stem cell graft.

CDR3 amino acids: CASSYGKIMNTDAFF. DNA for the CDR3: TGTGCCAGCAGTTACGGCAAGATTATGAACACTGACGCTTTCTTT. V gene TRBV6-5 combines with J gene TRBJ1-1; D gene ambiguous. The CDR3 consists of 15 residues. Germline V gene sequence: CDR1 MNHEY, CDR2 SVGAGI.